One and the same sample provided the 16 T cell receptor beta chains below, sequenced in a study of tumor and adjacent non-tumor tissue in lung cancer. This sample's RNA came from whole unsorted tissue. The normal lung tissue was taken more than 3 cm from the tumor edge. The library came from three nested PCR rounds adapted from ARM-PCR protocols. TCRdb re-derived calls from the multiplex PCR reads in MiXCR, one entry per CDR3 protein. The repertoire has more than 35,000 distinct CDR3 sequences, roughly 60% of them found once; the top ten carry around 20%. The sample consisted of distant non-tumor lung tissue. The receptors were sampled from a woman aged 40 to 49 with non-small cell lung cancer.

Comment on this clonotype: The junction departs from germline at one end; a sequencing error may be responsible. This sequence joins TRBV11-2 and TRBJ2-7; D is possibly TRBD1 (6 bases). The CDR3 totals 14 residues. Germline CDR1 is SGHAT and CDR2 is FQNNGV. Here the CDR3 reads CASGLAAGAYDQYF. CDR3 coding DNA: TGTGCCAGCGGCTTAGCCGCAGGGGCTTACGATCAATACTTC.

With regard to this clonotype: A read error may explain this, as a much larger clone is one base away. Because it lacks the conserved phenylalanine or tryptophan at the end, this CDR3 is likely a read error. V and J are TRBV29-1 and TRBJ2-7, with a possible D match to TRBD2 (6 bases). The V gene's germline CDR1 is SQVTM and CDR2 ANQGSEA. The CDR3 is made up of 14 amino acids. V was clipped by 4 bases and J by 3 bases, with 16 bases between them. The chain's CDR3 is CSVVVGGPNYEQYL. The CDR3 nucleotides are TGCAGCGTTGTCGTGGGGGGACCCAACTACGAGCAGTACCTC.

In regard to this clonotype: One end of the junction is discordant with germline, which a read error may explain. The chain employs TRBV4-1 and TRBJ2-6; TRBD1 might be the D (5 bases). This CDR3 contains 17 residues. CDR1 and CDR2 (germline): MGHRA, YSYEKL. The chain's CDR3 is CASCQDVGATGANILTF. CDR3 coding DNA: TGCGCCAGCTGCCAAGATGTAGGGGCGACTGGGGCCAACATCCTGACTTTC.

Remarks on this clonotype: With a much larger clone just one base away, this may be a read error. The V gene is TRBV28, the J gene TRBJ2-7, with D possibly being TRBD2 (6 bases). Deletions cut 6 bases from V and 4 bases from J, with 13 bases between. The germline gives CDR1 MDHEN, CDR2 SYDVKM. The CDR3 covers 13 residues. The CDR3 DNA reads TGTGCCAGCAGACCACGGGGGAATTACGAGCAGTACTTC. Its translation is CASRPRGNYEQYF.

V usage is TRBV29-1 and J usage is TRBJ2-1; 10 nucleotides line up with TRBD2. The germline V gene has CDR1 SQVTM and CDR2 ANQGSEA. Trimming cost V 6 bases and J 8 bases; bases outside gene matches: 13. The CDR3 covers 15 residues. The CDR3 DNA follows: TGCAGCGTAGACGACTCTAGCGGGAGAGACGATGAGCAGTTCTTC. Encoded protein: CSVDDSSGRDDEQFF.

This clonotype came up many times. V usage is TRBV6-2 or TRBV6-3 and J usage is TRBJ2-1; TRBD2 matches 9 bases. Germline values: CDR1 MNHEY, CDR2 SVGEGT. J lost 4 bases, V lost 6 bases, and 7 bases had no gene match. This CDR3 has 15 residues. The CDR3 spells CASRRSGGLYNEQFF. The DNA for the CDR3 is TGTGCCAGCAGGCGAAGCGGGGGGTTGTACAATGAGCAGTTCTTC.

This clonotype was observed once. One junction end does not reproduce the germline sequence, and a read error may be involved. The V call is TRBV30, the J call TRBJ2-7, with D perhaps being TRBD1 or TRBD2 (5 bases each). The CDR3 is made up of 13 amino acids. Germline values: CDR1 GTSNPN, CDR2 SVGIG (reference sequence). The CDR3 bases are TGTGCTTGGAGCGGAACATCAGGGTATGAGCGGTACTTC. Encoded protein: CAWSGTSGYERYF.

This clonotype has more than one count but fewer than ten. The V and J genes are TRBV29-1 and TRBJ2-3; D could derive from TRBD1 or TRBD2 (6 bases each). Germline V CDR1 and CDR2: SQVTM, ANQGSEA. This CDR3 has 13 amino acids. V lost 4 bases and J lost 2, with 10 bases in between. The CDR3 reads CSVGGAPTDTQYF. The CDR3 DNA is TGCAGCGTTGGGGGGGCTCCCACAGATACGCAGTATTTT.

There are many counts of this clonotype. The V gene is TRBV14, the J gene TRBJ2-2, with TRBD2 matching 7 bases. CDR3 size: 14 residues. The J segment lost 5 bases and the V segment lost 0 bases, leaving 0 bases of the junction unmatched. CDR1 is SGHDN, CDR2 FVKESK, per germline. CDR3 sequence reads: CASSQELATGELFF. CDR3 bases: TGTGCCAGCAGCCAAGAACTAGCGACCGGGGAGCTGTTTTTT.

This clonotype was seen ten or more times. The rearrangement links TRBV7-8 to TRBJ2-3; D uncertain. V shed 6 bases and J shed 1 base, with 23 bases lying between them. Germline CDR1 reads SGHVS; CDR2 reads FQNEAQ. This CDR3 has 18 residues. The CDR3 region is CASRPTQFSNLGTDTQYF. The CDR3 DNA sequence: TGTGCCAGCAGACCAACCCAATTCTCCAATTTGGGCACAGATACGCAGTATTTT.

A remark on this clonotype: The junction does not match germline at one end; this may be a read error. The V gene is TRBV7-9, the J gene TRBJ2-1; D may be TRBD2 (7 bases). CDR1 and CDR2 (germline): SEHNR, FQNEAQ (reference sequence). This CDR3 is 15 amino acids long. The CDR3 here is CANSLGGGCGNEQFF. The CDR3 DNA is TGTGCCAACAGCTTAGGCGGGGGCTGTGGGAATGAGCAGTTCTTC.

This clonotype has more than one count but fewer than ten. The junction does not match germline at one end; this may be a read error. CDR3 sequence reads: CGSTGPESWGYTF. The CDR3 DNA sequence: TGTGGCAGCACGGGACCCGAATCGTGGGGCTACACCTTC. V and J are TRBV28 and TRBJ1-2; tentatively, D is TRBD1 (5 bases). The CDR3 covers 13 residues. Germline V gene lookup returns CDR1 MDHEN and CDR2 SYDVKM.

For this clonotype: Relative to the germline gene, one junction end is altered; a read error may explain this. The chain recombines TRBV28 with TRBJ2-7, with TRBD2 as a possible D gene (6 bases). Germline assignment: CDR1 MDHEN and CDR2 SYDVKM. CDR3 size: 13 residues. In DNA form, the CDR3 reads TGTGCCAGCAAGGGACTTGCGGGACTCGAGCAGCACTTC. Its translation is CASKGLAGLEQHF.

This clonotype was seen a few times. DNA of the CDR3: TGTGCCAGCAGCTCCTTAGTGGTCTACAATGAGCAGTTCTTC. Amino acids: CASSSLVVYNEQFF. The gene calls are TRBV11-2 and TRBJ2-1; D call uncertain. Germline loops: CDR1 SGHAT, CDR2 FQNNGV. This CDR3 has 14 amino acids. Between the trimmed V and J ends, which lost 4 bases and 3 bases, there was a span of 10 bases.

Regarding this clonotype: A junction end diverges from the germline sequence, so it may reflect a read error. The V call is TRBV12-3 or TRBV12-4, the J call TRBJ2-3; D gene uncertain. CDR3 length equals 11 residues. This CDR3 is CVSSSISTQYF. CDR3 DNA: TGCGTCAGCAGTTCAATTTCAACGCAGTATTTT.

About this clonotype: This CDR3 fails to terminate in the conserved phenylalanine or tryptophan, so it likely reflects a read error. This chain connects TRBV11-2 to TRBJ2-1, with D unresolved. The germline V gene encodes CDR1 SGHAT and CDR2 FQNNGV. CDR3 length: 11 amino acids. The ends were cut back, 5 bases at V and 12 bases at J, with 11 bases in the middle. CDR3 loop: CASSQGKWQFL. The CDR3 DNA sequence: TGTGCCAGCAGCCAAGGGAAGTGGCAGTTCCTC.